Presented here are 9 T cell receptor beta chains from one specimen sequenced in a study of cytomegalovirus exposure and HLA in healthy donors (dated by TCRdb to 2015 to 2018). Library preparation was by the immunoSEQ multiplex PCR assay. The multiplex PCR relied on a mix of 60 forward primers for TCR Vbeta segments and 13 reverse primers for TCR Jbeta segments. In its TCRdb copy, this immuneACCESS table keeps in-frame sequences only and misses some clones. Where compared with another copy, unresolved V genes explain less than half of these, and the others have no known cause. This sample is represented by fewer than 250,000 clones; roughly three quarters of them were singletons. 1.5% to 2% of the sample rests with the top ten. The sequenced sample consisted of PBMCs. All receptors come from a woman aged 45 to 65 in good health and CMV-seronegative.

This clone has a handful of counts. The V and J genes are TRBV13 and TRBJ2-7, with 7 nucleotides matching TRBD2. The ends lost 5 bases at V and 3 bases at J; junction bases unmatched: 13. This CDR3 contains 16 residues. The germline V gene has CDR1 PRHDT and CDR2 FYEKMQ (reference sequence). CDR3 in DNA: TGTGCCAGCAGCAAACCTGGGAGTAGCGGGCGCTACGAGCAGTACTTC. This translates into CASSKPGSSGRYEQYF.

This chain links TRBV10-2 with TRBJ2-7, with 8 bases matching TRBD2. The germline gives CDR1 WSHSY, CDR2 SAAADI. The CDR3 runs 14 residues. The J segment lost 0 bases and the V segment lost 10 bases, leaving 8 bases of the junction unmatched. The CDR3 sequence is CATYSGTSSYEQYF. The CDR3 coding sequence is TGCGCCACTTATAGCGGGACGAGCTCCTACGAGCAGTACTTC.

This chain connects TRBV21-1 to TRBJ1-2; the table gives TRBD1 as D, unverified against the DNA. TRBV21-1 is shown as a pseudogene. CDR3 size: 17 residues. CDR3 sequence reads: CASSELQRDRENYGYTF. Here the CDR3 DNA reads TGTGCCAGCAGCGAATTACAACGGGACAGGGAAAACTATGGCTACACCTTC.

This chain connects TRBV18 to TRBJ2-7, with TRBD2 matching 14 bases. Germline lookup yields CDR1 KGHSH and CDR2 LQKENI. The CDR3 is 18 residues long. V trimming: 1 base; J trimming: 4 bases; junction bases outside the gene matches: 9. The CDR3 DNA reads as TGTGCCAGCTCACCACAAGGGACTAGCGGGAGAGTAATTTACGAGCAGTACTTC. It yields the protein CASSPQGTSGRVIYEQYF.

The chain has TRBV4-3 and TRBJ1-5, with D possibly matching TRBD1 (5 bases). Germline assignment: CDR1 LGHNA and CDR2 YSLEER. Trimming removed 0 bases from V and 6 bases from J, with 15 bases in between. This CDR3 is 16 amino acids long. In DNA, the CDR3 is TGCGCCAGCAGCCAAGATTCGGGAGGGGCGGGTCAGCCCCAGCATTTT. Its translation: CASSQDSGGAGQPQHF.

The chain uses TRBV18 and TRBJ2-1; 9 bases line up with TRBD1. The CDR3 runs 15 residues. V was pared by 2 bases and J by 4 bases, with 3 bases of the junction left unmatched. Germline CDR1 reads KGHSH; CDR2 reads LQKENI. The CDR3: CASSPGTGNYNEQFF. The CDR3 nucleotides are TGTGCCAGCTCACCAGGGACAGGGAATTACAATGAGCAGTTCTTC.

J is TRBJ2-5 and V is TRBV29-1; maybe TRBD2 (5 bases). V dropped 3 bases and J dropped 9 bases, with 14 bases sitting between them. The CDR3 totals 12 residues. Germline CDR1 and CDR2: SQVTM and ANQGSEA. The CDR3 DNA follows: TGCAGCGTTGAGTCGGGGTCTGAGGCCCAGTACTTC. It translates to CSVESGSEAQYF.

In this sample, this clone turned up once. This chain links TRBV5-1 with TRBJ2-3, with 9 bases matching TRBD2. Trimming removed 3 bases from V and 1 base from J; junction bases left unmatched: 12. Germline CDR1 and CDR2: SGHRS and YFSETQ. The CDR3 has 18 residues. The CDR3 bases are TGCGCCAGCAGCTGGGGAGTAGCGGGAGCGGCTGGCACAGATACGCAGTATTTT. Its protein product is CASSWGVAGAAGTDTQYF. Combining the CDR3 with reference TRBV5-1 and TRBJ2-3 gives the whole variable domain KAGVTQTPRYLIKTRGQQVTLSCSPISGHRSVSWYQQTPGQGLQFLFEYFSETQRNKGNFPGRFSGRQFSNSRSEMNVSTLELGDSALYLCASSWGVAGAAGTDTQYFGPGTRLTVL.

This sequence joins TRBV7-2 and TRBJ1-5, with D maybe TRBD1 (5 bases). This CDR3 spans 16 amino acids. Per the germline V gene, CDR1 is SGHTA and CDR2 is FQGNSA. V dropped 4 bases and J dropped 1 base, with 14 bases sitting between them. CDR3 region: CASSWGTPSSNQPQHF. In DNA, the CDR3 is TGTGCCAGCAGCTGGGGCACACCTTCAAGCAATCAGCCCCAGCATTTT.